This entry describes one T cell receptor beta chain. The target antigen is unknown. This sample was included in a study of OX40 agonist ivuxolimab in advanced cancers. Overall study results and limits: Among some nonresponders, normalized T-cell clonal expansion was also low.

Repertoires were generated with immunoSEQ multiplex PCR, while TCRdb's copy carries only in-frame clones and drops some. In the table there are about 63,000 clones, 85% to 90% of which are singletons. Germline-derived CDR1 and CDR2 are SNHLY and FYNNEI. V shed 3 bases and J shed 3 bases, with 14 bases lying between them. This CDR3 has 15 amino acids. This receptor was obtained from an adult with an advanced solid tumor such as melanoma, head and neck, liver or kidney cancer. The sample consisted of CD4+ or CD8+ T cells sorted from blood, taken in a trial of the OX40 agonist ivuxolimab. V and J are TRBV2 and TRBJ1-1; possibly TRBD1 for D (6 bases). CDR3 sequence: CASSENRVGDTEAFF. In nucleotides, the CDR3 is TGTGCCAGCAGTGAGAACAGGGTCGGGGACACTGAAGCTTTCTTT.